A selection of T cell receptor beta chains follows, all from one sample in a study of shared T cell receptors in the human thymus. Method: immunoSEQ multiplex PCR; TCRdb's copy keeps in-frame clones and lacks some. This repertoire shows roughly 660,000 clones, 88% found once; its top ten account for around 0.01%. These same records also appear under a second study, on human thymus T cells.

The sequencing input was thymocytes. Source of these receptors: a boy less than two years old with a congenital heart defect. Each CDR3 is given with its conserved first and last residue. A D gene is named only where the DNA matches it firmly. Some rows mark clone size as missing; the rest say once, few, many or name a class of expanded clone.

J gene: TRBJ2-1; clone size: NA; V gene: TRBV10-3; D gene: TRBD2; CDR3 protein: CAISESRSPSGTDEQFF; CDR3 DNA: TGTGCCATCAGTGAGTCAAGGTCGCCTAGCGGAACGGATGAGCAGTTCTTC
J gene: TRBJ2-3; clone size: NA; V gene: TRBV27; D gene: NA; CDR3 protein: CASGGGLDTQYF; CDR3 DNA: TGTGCCAGCGGGGGGGGCCTAGATACGCAGTATTTT
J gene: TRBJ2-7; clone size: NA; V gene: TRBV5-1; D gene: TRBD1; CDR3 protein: CASSLEGGTGYEQYF; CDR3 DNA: TGCGCCAGCAGCTTGGAAGGGGGGACAGGGTACGAGCAGTACTTC
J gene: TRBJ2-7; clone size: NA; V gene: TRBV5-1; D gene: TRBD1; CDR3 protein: CASRGSDRGSPYEQYF; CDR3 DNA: TGCGCCAGCAGGGGTTCGGACAGGGGTAGTCCCTACGAGCAGTACTTC
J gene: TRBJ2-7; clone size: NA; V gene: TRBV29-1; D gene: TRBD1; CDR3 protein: CSVTLTGRLTYEQYF; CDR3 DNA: TGCAGCGTCACCCTGACAGGGCGACTAACCTACGAGCAGTACTTC
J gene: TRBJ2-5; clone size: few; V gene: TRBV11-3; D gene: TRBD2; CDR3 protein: CASSMGLAGAVQQETQYF; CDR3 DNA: TGTGCCAGCAGCATGGGACTAGCTGGAGCGGTTCAGCAAGAGACCCAGTACTTC
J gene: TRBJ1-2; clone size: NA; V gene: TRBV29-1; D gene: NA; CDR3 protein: CSAPRGDYGYTF; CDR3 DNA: TGCAGCGCACCACGGGGGGACTATGGCTACACCTTC
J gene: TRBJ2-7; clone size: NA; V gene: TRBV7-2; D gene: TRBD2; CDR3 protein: CASGLRAGGGGEQYF; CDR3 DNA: TGTGCCAGCGGGCTCAGGGCGGGGGGCGGCGGCGAGCAGTACTTC
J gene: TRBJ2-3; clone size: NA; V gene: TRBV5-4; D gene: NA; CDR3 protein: CASSPTRSTYTDTQYF; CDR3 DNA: TGTGCCAGCAGCCCAACCCGCTCCACTTACACAGATACGCAGTATTTT
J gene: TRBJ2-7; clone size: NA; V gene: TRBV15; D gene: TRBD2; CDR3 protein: CATSPFPERERNGEQYF; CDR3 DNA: TGTGCCACCAGCCCATTCCCCGAGCGGGAGCGGAATGGCGAGCAGTACTTC
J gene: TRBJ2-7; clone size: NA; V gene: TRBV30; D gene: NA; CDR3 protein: CAWSPKPGHGSYEQYF; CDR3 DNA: TGTGCCTGGAGCCCAAAACCGGGACATGGATCCTACGAGCAGTACTTC
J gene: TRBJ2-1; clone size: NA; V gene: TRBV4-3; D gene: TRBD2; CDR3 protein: CASSQDGSGRANEQFF; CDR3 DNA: TGCGCCAGCAGCCAAGACGGAAGCGGGAGGGCGAATGAGCAGTTCTTC
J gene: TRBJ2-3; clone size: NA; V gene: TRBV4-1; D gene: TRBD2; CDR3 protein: CASSQTRRLAGGDTQYF; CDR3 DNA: TGCGCCAGCAGCCAAACCCGTAGGCTAGCGGGAGGAGATACGCAGTATTTT
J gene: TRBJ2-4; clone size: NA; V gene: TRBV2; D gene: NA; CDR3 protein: CASSEGPGLAKNIQYF; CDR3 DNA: TGTGCCAGCAGTGAAGGTCCAGGACTAGCCAAAAACATTCAGTACTTC
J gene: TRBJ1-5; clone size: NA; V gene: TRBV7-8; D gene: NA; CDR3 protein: CASSPGHSSNQPQHF; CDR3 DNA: TGTGCCAGCAGCCCGGGACATTCTAGCAATCAGCCCCAGCATTTT
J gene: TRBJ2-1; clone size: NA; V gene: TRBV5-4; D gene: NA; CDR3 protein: CASSDAGGNNEQFF; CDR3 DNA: TGTGCCAGCAGTGACGCCGGGGGAAACAATGAGCAGTTCTTC
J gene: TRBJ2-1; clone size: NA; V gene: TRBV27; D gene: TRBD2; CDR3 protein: CASSYQAGVPYNEQFF; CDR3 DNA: TGTGCCAGCAGTTACCAGGCGGGGGTCCCCTACAATGAGCAGTTCTTC
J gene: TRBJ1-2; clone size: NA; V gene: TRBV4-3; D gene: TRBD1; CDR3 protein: CASRTGTGRRVEGYTF; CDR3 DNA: TGCGCCAGCAGGACCGGGACAGGGAGGCGGGTGGAGGGCTACACCTTC
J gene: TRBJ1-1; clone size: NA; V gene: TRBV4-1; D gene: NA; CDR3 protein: CASSQDLRRDGDGTEAFF; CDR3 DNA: TGCGCCAGCAGCCAAGATCTTCGGAGGGATGGGGACGGCACTGAAGCTTTCTTT
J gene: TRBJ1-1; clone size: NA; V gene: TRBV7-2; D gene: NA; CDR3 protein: CASSSEGRNTEAFF; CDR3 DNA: TGTGCCAGCAGCTCGGAGGGCAGGAACACTGAAGCTTTCTTT
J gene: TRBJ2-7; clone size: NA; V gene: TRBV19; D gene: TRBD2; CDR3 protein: CASSPMGGRAYEQYF; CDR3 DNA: TGTGCCAGTAGCCCTATGGGCGGGAGGGCCTACGAGCAGTACTTC
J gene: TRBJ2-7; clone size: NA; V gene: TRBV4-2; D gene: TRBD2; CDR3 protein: CASSQGAPQEREASYEQYF; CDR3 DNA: TGTGCCAGCAGCCAAGGGGCACCCCAAGAGCGGGAGGCCTCCTACGAGCAGTACTTC
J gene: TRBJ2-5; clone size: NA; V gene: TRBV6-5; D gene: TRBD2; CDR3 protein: CASSITPRAGETQYF; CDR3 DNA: TGTGCCAGCAGTATTACTCCCAGAGCGGGGGAGACCCAGTACTTC
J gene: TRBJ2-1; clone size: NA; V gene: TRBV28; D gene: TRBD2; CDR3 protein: CASSLRSSGRVNEQFF; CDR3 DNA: TGTGCCAGCAGTTTGAGGTCTAGCGGGAGGGTAAATGAGCAGTTCTTC